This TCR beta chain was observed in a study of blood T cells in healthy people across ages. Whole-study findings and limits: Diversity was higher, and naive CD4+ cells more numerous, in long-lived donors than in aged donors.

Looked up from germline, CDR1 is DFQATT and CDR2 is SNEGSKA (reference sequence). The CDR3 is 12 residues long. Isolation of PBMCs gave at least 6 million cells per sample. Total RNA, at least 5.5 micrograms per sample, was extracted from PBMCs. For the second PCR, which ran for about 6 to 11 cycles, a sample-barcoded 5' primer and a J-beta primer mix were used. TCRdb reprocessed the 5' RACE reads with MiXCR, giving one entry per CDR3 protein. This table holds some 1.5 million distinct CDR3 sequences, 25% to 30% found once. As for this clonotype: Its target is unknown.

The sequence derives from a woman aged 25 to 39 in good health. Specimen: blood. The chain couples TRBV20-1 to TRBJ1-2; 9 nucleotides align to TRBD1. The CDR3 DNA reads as TGCAGGGTGGACAGGGGCCATTATGGCTACACCTTC. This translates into CRVDRGHYGYTF.